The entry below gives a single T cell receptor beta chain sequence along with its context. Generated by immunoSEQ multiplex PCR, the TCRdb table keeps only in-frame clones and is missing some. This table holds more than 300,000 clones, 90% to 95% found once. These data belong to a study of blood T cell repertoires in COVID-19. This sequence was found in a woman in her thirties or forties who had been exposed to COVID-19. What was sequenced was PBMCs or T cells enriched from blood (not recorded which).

This CDR3 reads CASREMVPLAGGPNTGELFF. The CDR3, as DNA: TGTGCCAGCAGGGAAATGGTCCCCTTAGCGGGAGGCCCGAACACCGGGGAGCTGTTTTTT. The V and J genes are TRBV2 and TRBJ2-2, with 10 bases aligning to TRBD2. Trimming at V came to 6 bases and at J to 0 bases, leaving 16 bases not matched to a gene. CDR3 length equals 20 residues. The germline V gene encodes CDR1 SNHLY and CDR2 FYNNEI.